The 25 T cell receptor beta chains below come from one sample, sequenced in a study of regulatory T cells in long-lasting Graves disease. Arm-PCR with iRepertoire HTBI primers amplified the CDR3 regions for these TCR beta libraries. One entry per CDR3 protein, called by TCRdb with MiXCR from the multiplex PCR reads. The table records a few hundred thousand distinct CDR3 sequences, about 16% of them present only once. Time point indicated: newly diagnosed GD, antithyroid drugs for less than 3 months. RNA extracted from PBMCs served as the sequencing template. The data were also submitted as part of a second study, on T cells in Graves' hyperthyroidism and ophthalmopathy.

Specimen: peripheral blood mononuclear cells (PBMCs), collected at new diagnosis, from a patient treated with antithyroid drugs. The receptors were sampled from a young woman with Graves disease.

The genes are TRBV6-1 and TRBJ2-7; a possible D gene is TRBD1 (6 bases). The CDR3 totals 14 residues. Germline loops: CDR1 MNHNS, CDR2 SASEGT. V shed 7 bases and J shed 2 bases, with 15 bases lying between them. The CDR3 here is CASNPDGGPYEQYF. The CDR3 DNA reads TGTGCCAGCAACCCCGATGGGGGCCCCTACGAGCAGTACTTC.

This clonotype was counted ten times or more. CDR3 DNA: TGTGCCAGCAGTTATTTTCCGGGACAGGGGTCCCGCGAGCAGTACTTC. This codes for CASSYFPGQGSREQYF. The chain is built from TRBV6-2 or TRBV6-3 and TRBJ2-7; 10 bases agree with TRBD1. The V gene's germline CDR1 is MNHEY and CDR2 SVGEGT. J was trimmed by 6 bases and V by 3 bases; bases with no gene match: 11. This CDR3 has 16 amino acids.

The V gene is TRBV20-1, the J gene TRBJ1-2; D might be TRBD1 (5 bases). The CDR3 contains 14 residues. The V end was cut by 6 bases, the J end by 2 bases, with 16 bases between. Germline CDR1 DFQATT, CDR2 SNEGSKA (reference sequence). CDR3 loop: CSAKTGLGNYGYTF. The CDR3 DNA reads TGCAGTGCAAAAACGGGACTCGGAAACTATGGCTACACCTTC.

This clonotype was counted at least ten times. In nucleotides, the CDR3 is TGTGCCAGCAGTAAGGACAGGACCTACGAGCAGTACTTC. It specifies CASSKDRTYEQYF. The V gene is TRBV2, the J gene TRBJ2-7; 7 positions match TRBD1. Germline values: CDR1 SNHLY, CDR2 FYNNEI. The junction had 3 bases not matched to a gene; V was cut back by 5 bases and J by 2 bases. This CDR3 has 13 amino acids.

This clonotype turned up a few times. The CDR3 sequence: CASSEGWNTIYF. For the CDR3, the DNA is TGTGCCAGCAGTGAAGGCTGGAACACCATATATTTT. V gene TRBV6-4 combines with J gene TRBJ1-3, with D unclear. The CDR3 has 12 amino acids. The germline CDR1 and CDR2 sequences are MRHNA and SNTAGT. V lost 3 bases and J lost 7, with 7 bases in between.

The sample holds a few counts of this clonotype. The chain links TRBV5-6 to TRBJ2-2; D gene unclear. Trimming removed 2 bases at V and 9 bases at J, with 8 bases between. The CDR3 length is 12 residues. The V gene's germline CDR1 is SGHDT and CDR2 YYEEEE. As DNA, the CDR3 is TGTGCCAGCAGCTTTTCGATGCGGGAGCTGTTTTTT. Encoded protein: CASSFSMRELFF.

This clonotype was counted many times. This chain joins TRBV4-2 and TRBJ2-3; D perhaps matches TRBD2 (6 bases). CDR1 is LGHNA and CDR2 is YNFKEQ in the germline V gene. CDR3 length equals 16 residues. V lost 3 bases, J lost 5 bases, and 18 bases lay in between. Here the CDR3 DNA reads TGTGCCAGCAGCCATAGGCGGGGCCCCGGGGTAGATACGCAGTATTTT. This gives the protein CASSHRRGPGVDTQYF.

V gene TRBV27 combines with J gene TRBJ1-3; TRBD1 aligns across 7 bases. The CDR3 sequence is 14 residues long. Per the germline V gene, CDR1 is MNHEY and CDR2 is SMNVEV (reference sequence). Germline trimming cut 6 bases from V and 1 base from J; bases unmatched to any gene: 3. The CDR3 loop reads CASRRGPSGNTIYF. The CDR3 DNA is TGTGCCAGCAGGAGGGGGCCTTCTGGAAACACCATATATTTT.

With respect to this clonotype: A much larger clonotype is one base distant, so this may be a read error. The CDR3 does not end in the conserved phenylalanine or tryptophan, so this is likely a read error. This chain joins TRBV6-2 or TRBV6-3 and TRBJ2-3; 12 bases map to TRBD2. V lost 4 bases, J lost 4 bases, and 9 bases stayed unmatched. Germline V gene data show CDR1 as MNHEY and CDR2 as SVGEGT. This CDR3 has 17 residues. DNA of the CDR3: TGTGCCAGCAGTTCCGTGAGACTAGCGGGGGCCTCAGATACGCAGTATCTT. Encoded protein: CASSSVRLAGASDTQYL.

This clonotype has ten or more counts. This chain links TRBV7-3 with TRBJ2-1; a possible D gene is TRBD2 (5 bases). In germline, CDR1 is SGHTA, CDR2 FQGTGA. The CDR3 has 16 residues. Trimming left V 3 bases short and J 7 bases short, with 19 bases between. This CDR3 is CASSFTSNHISNEQFF. For the CDR3, the DNA is TGTGCCAGCAGCTTTACTAGTAATCATATTTCTAATGAGCAGTTCTTC.

This clonotype was detected ten times or more. V is TRBV6-9 and J is TRBJ2-7, with TRBD1 as a possible D gene (5 bases). The V and J ends lost 3 bases and 7 bases respectively, with 22 bases between them. Germline V CDR1 and CDR2: MNHGY, SVAAGI. The CDR3 is 16 amino acids. The CDR3 sequence is CASSYSKTDPMGEQYF. The CDR3 DNA sequence: TGTGCCAGCAGTTACTCGAAGACAGACCCAATGGGAGAGCAGTACTTC.

The sample holds many counts of this clonotype. The chain carries TRBV2 and TRBJ1-1; D is possibly TRBD1 (5 bases). The CDR3 is made up of 15 amino acids. Germline V gene data show CDR1 as SNHLY and CDR2 as FYNNEI. The ends were cut back, 3 bases at V and 4 bases at J, with 15 bases in the middle. The CDR3 spells CASSELVFGGTEAFF. The DNA for the CDR3 is TGTGCCAGCAGTGAGCTGGTCTTCGGGGGCACTGAAGCTTTCTTT.

This clonotype was detected a few times. The chain has TRBV6-2 or TRBV6-3 and TRBJ1-5; D is perhaps TRBD1 (6 bases). This CDR3 region has 14 residues. Per germline, CDR1 MNHEY and CDR2 SVGEGT. Deletions cut 5 bases from V and 7 bases from J, with 15 bases between. The CDR3, as DNA: TGTGCCAGCAGTGAAGGAACAGGGAGACAGCCCCAGCATTTT. It codes for CASSEGTGRQPQHF.

The V and J genes are TRBV7-2 and TRBJ1-4; 8 bases agree with TRBD1. The CDR3 runs to 17 residues. With V trimmed by 2 bases and J by 4 bases, 9 bases remained unmatched. CDR1 SGHTA and CDR2 FQGNSA come from the germline V gene. Here the CDR3 DNA reads TGTGCCAGCAGCTTAAACAGGACAGGGAGAAATAATGAAAAACTGTTTTTT. It yields the protein CASSLNRTGRNNEKLFF. Based on the CDR3 plus reference TRBV7-2 and TRBJ1-4, the full variable domain is GAGVSQSPSNKVTEKGKDVELRCDPISGHTALYWYRQSLGQGLEFLIYFQGNSAPDKSGLPSDRFSAERTGGSVSTLTIQRTQQEDSAVYLCASSLNRTGRNNEKLFFGSGTQLSVL.

The table lists this clonotype with a count of one. This may stem from a read error, because a much larger clone lies one nucleotide away. V and J are TRBV5-1 and TRBJ2-3, with a possible D match to TRBD2 (6 bases). Germline V gives CDR1 SGHRS, CDR2 YFSETQ. The CDR3 length is 14 residues. CDR3 nucleotides: TGTGCCAGCAGCCAACTAGCTCCCACAGATACGCAGTATTTT. Its protein is CASSQLAPTDTQYF.

This clonotype has a single count. J is TRBJ1-1 and V is TRBV7-3, with D tentatively TRBD1 (5 bases). The CDR3 loop spans 16 amino acids. V was shortened by 8 bases and J by 4 bases, with 23 bases between the two germline ends. CDR1 and CDR2 from the germline V gene are SGHTA and FQGTGA. CDR3 loop: CASGITGPAGSTEAFF. The DNA of the CDR3 is TGTGCCAGCGGCATAACGGGACCCGCAGGGAGCACTGAAGCTTTCTTT.

Details on this clonotype: At one boundary the junction diverges from the germline segment, which might be a read error. This rearrangement joins TRBV5-1 to TRBJ1-2; D ambiguous. Germline V lookup: CDR1 SGHRS, CDR2 YFSETQ. The CDR3 is 13 amino acids. CDR3 amino acids: CASSLEGVDGYTF. CDR3 DNA: TGTGCCAGCAGCTTGGAAGGTGTGGATGGCTACACCTTC.

Concerning this clonotype itself: It may be a read error: a sequence one base away is much more abundant. The chain combines TRBV6-1 with TRBJ2-7, with 7 bases lining up with TRBD2. Germline CDR1 MNHNS, CDR2 SASEGT. V was clipped by 6 bases and J by 5 bases; unmatched bases: 10. The length of the CDR3 is 14 residues. CDR3 sequence: CASSGAGVRHEQYF. The CDR3 nucleotides read TGTGCCAGCAGCGGGGCGGGAGTAAGACACGAGCAGTACTTC.

Ten or more counts support this clonotype. The chain carries TRBV20-1 and TRBJ2-7; D not resolved. Per the germline V gene, CDR1 is DFQATT and CDR2 is SNEGSKA (reference sequence). Trimming left V 1 base short and J 2 bases short, with 15 bases between. The CDR3 covers 15 residues. CDR3 region: CSARGDSSIPYEQYF. DNA of the CDR3: TGCAGTGCTAGAGGAGACTCCTCGATTCCCTACGAGCAGTACTTC.

The J gene is TRBJ2-6, the V gene TRBV6-4, with TRBD1 matching over 7 bases. The CDR3 contains 20 residues. CDR1 is MRHNA, CDR2 SNTAGT, per germline. Unmatched junction bases numbered 14, after V lost 3 bases and J lost 0 bases. The DNA for the CDR3 is TGTGCCAGCAGTGATAGGGGACAGTCCTTAAGGAGCTCTGGGGCCAACGTCCTGACTTTC. This translates into CASSDRGQSLRSSGANVLTF.

This clonotype appeared many times. The gene calls are TRBV5-1 and TRBJ2-1; TRBD2 matches at 12 bases. From germline, CDR1 is SGHRS and CDR2 YFSETQ. This CDR3 is 16 amino acids long. Germline trimming cut 4 bases from V and 4 bases from J; bases unmatched to any gene: 6. CDR3 residues: CASSPWTSGVYNEQFF. CDR3 in DNA: TGCGCCAGCAGCCCCTGGACTAGCGGGGTATACAATGAGCAGTTCTTC.

The sample holds many counts of this clonotype. One end of the junction is discordant with germline, which a read error may explain. V and J are TRBV3-1 and TRBJ1-4; D may be TRBD1 (6 bases). The CDR3 runs to 15 residues. Germline V gene data show CDR1 as LGHDT and CDR2 as YNNKEL (reference sequence). The CDR3 coding sequence is TGTGCCAGCAGCCAAGGGACAGCAACTAATGAAAATCTGTTTTTT. Amino acids: CASSQGTATNENLFF.

This clonotype was detected many times. This chain uses TRBV30 with TRBJ2-7; 8 bases line up with TRBD2. This CDR3 is built from 16 residues. The trim removed 1 base at V and 3 bases at J, leaving 11 bases unmatched. The germline gives CDR1 GTSNPN, CDR2 SVGIG (reference sequence). CDR3 DNA sequence: TGTGCCTGGAGTGGATACCAAGGCGGGAGGAGCTACGAGCAGTACTTC. Amino acids: CAWSGYQGGRSYEQYF.

This sequence joins TRBV24-1 and TRBJ2-2; D perhaps matches TRBD2 (6 bases). V dropped 8 bases and J dropped 0 bases, with 15 bases sitting between them. The germline V gene has CDR1 KGHDR and CDR2 SFDVKD. The CDR3 covers 16 residues. CDR3 loop: CATKEKGTSNTGELFF. CDR3 sequence (DNA): TGTGCCACCAAAGAAAAGGGGACTTCGAACACCGGGGAGCTGTTTTTT.

J is TRBJ2-1 and V is TRBV19, with 12 nucleotides matching TRBD2. J lost 1 base, V lost 7 bases, and 5 bases had no gene match. Looked up from germline, CDR1 is LNHDA and CDR2 is SQIVND (reference sequence). The CDR3 runs to 16 residues. The CDR3 loop reads CASTSSGRVSYNEQFF. The CDR3 DNA follows: TGTGCCAGTACGTCTAGCGGGAGGGTATCCTACAATGAGCAGTTCTTC. The full variable domain, in which reference TRBV19 and TRBJ2-1 provide the parts outside the CDR3, is DGGITQSPKYLFRKEGQNVTLSCEQNLNHDAMYWYRQDPGQGLRLIYYSQIVNDFQKGDIAEGYSVSREKKESFPLTVTSAQKNPTAFYLCASTSSGRVSYNEQFFGPGTRLTVL.